Presented here are 25 T cell receptor beta chains from one specimen sequenced in a study of blood T cell repertoires in COVID-19. Produced via immunoSEQ multiplex PCR; TCRdb's table is partial and in-frame only. The sample yields about 200,000 clones, roughly 88% seen once. The sample was peripheral blood. These receptors were obtained from a man between 18 and 35 years old with active or convalescent COVID-19.

This chain joins TRBV7-8 and TRBJ2-1; TRBD2 aligns across 10 bases. The V gene end was trimmed by 4 bases and the J gene end by 9 bases; junction bases not matched to a gene: 12. This CDR3 region has 16 residues. CDR1 and CDR2 from the germline V gene are SGHVS and FQNEAQ. This chain's CDR3 is CASSSSVESGRGEQFF. CDR3 sequence (DNA): TGTGCCAGCAGCTCCTCAGTTGAAAGCGGGAGGGGTGAGCAGTTCTTC. Based on the CDR3 plus reference TRBV7-8 and TRBJ2-1, the full variable domain is GAGVSQSPRYKVAKRGQDVALRCDPISGHVSLFWYQQALGQGPEFLTYFQNEAQLDKSGLPSDRFFAERPEGSVSTLKIQRTQQEDSAVYLCASSSSVESGRGEQFFGPGTRLTVL.

This chain joins TRBV19 and TRBJ1-5, with 10 bases lining up with TRBD1. Per the germline V gene, CDR1 is LNHDA and CDR2 is SQIVND (reference sequence). This CDR3 has 14 amino acids. V was pared by 3 bases and J by 6 bases, with 2 bases of the junction left unmatched. CDR3 bases: TGTGCCAGTAGTATCCGGGACAGGGGTCAGCCCCAGCATTTT. It codes for CASSIRDRGQPQHF.

The chain carries TRBV18 and TRBJ1-1; D unclear. The germline gives CDR1 KGHSH, CDR2 LQKENI. CDR3 size: 15 residues. V was clipped by 3 bases and J by 0 bases, with 11 bases between them. CDR3 sequence: CASSPSTGLNTEAFF. The CDR3 DNA reads TGTGCCAGCTCACCTTCTACTGGTCTGAACACTGAAGCTTTCTTT.

The chain carries TRBV7-2 and TRBJ2-3, with TRBD2 matching 7 bases. The CDR3 extends over 14 amino acids. Germline CDR1 SGHTA, CDR2 FQGNSA. The V gene end was trimmed by 4 bases and the J gene end by 6 bases; junction bases not matched to a gene: 7. The CDR3 nucleotides are TGTGCCAGCAGCTACGGACTAGTTTACGATACGCAGTATTTT. It yields the protein CASSYGLVYDTQYF.

The gene calls are TRBV28 and TRBJ1-4; 9 nucleotides match TRBD1. Germline CDR1 reads MDHEN; CDR2 reads SYDVKM. The trim removed 5 bases at V and 8 bases at J, leaving 6 bases unmatched. The CDR3 contains 14 residues. The CDR3 DNA follows: TGTGCCAGCAGTCTTGGACAGGGGTCGGAAAAACTGTTTTTT. This sequence encodes CASSLGQGSEKLFF.

In this sample, this clone turned up once. This chain uses TRBV5-8 with TRBJ1-3, with D maybe TRBD1 (5 bases). Germline V gene lookup returns CDR1 SGHTS and CDR2 YDEGEE. The CDR3 consists of 16 residues. V was clipped by 3 bases and J by 0 bases, with 13 bases between them. CDR3 bases: TGTGCCAGCAGCTGGGGGACTTCCAGCTCTGGAAACACCATATATTTT. It specifies CASSWGTSSSGNTIYF.

The V gene is TRBV30, the J gene TRBJ2-3; TRBD2 matches 7 bases. The CDR3 sequence is 15 residues long. V lost 0 bases to trimming and J lost 5 bases; unmatched junction nucleotides: 8. Germline values: CDR1 GTSNPN, CDR2 SVGIG (reference sequence). CDR3 nucleotide sequence: TGTGCCTGGAGTGTGGGAGCGGGAAAGCTAGATACGCAGTATTTT. Translated: CAWSVGAGKLDTQYF.

The chain carries TRBV7-6 and TRBJ2-7; TRBD2 matches 11 bases. Per germline, CDR1 SGHVS and CDR2 FNYEAQ. This CDR3 is built from 16 residues. V shed 5 bases and J 2 bases; nucleotides not matched to a gene: 8. The CDR3 protein is CASSPNSGRAPYEQYF. CDR3 bases: TGTGCCAGCAGCCCGAATAGCGGGAGGGCCCCCTACGAGCAGTACTTC.

The chain joins TRBV4-1 to TRBJ2-5; possibly TRBD2 for D (6 bases). Trimming removed 1 base from V and 0 bases from J, with 12 bases in between. Per germline, CDR1 MGHRA and CDR2 YSYEKL. This CDR3 has 16 amino acids. CDR3 bases: TGCGCCAGCAGCCAAGGAACTAGCCTGTACCAAGAGACCCAGTACTTC. Translated: CASSQGTSLYQETQYF.

This clone was recorded only once. This sequence joins TRBV11-1 and TRBJ1-1, with D uncertain. Germline loops: CDR1 SGHAT, CDR2 FQDESV (reference sequence). Trimming left V 2 bases short and J 1 base short, with 8 bases between. The CDR3 totals 14 residues. CDR3 loop: CASSLKGENTEAFF. The CDR3 DNA reads as TGTGCCAGCAGCTTAAAGGGAGAGAACACTGAAGCTTTCTTT.

V is TRBV4-3 and J is TRBJ1-1; 7 bases match TRBD1. The V and J ends lost 1 base and 0 bases, in that order; junction bases with no gene match: 5. Per germline, CDR1 LGHNA and CDR2 YSLEER. The length of the CDR3 is 16 residues. CDR3 sequence reads: CASSQGGQMLNTEAFF. As DNA, the CDR3 is TGCGCCAGCAGCCAAGGGGGACAGATGCTGAACACTGAAGCTTTCTTT.

The chain links TRBV3-1 (or the pseudogene TRBV3-2) to TRBJ1-1; D uncertain. V was cut by 3 bases and J by 6 bases, with 17 bases left in between. The CDR3 is 15 amino acids. The germline CDR1 and CDR2 sequences are LGHDT and YNNKEL (reference sequence). CDR3 nucleotides: TGTGCCAGCAGCCAGAATGGACCTAACGGGGCTGAAGCTTTCTTT. This encodes CASSQNGPNGAEAFF.

The CDR3 DNA is TGTGCTAGTGGTCCCCACAGTGGCCCCAACACTGAAGCTTTCTTT. Residues: CASGPHSGPNTEAFF. V usage is TRBV12-5 and J usage is TRBJ1-1; D gene uncertain. V was trimmed by 5 bases and J by 2 bases, leaving 15 bases between them. In germline, CDR1 is LGHNT, CDR2 FRNRAP. This CDR3 is built from 15 residues.

The V call is TRBV6-5, the J call TRBJ2-2; possibly TRBD2 for D (5 bases). The ends were cut back, 2 bases at V and 4 bases at J, with 11 bases in the middle. The germline gives CDR1 MNHEY, CDR2 SVGAGI. CDR3 length: 15 amino acids. CDR3 loop: CASSYRRLGTGELFF. CDR3 DNA sequence: TGTGCCAGCAGTTACAGGAGGCTGGGCACCGGGGAGCTGTTTTTT.

This clone has just one count. V is TRBV24-1 and J is TRBJ2-2; tentatively, D is TRBD1 (6 bases). CDR3 length: 14 residues. From germline, CDR1 is KGHDR and CDR2 SFDVKD. V lost 7 bases, J lost 5 bases, and 13 bases lay in between. CDR3 DNA: TGTGCCACCAGGGCCAGGGGAGAAACCGGGGAGCTGTTTTTT. Encoded protein: CATRARGETGELFF.

The gene calls are TRBV7-3 and TRBJ2-3; 9 nucleotides line up with TRBD2. CDR1 is SGHTA and CDR2 is FQGTGA in the germline V gene. The CDR3 runs 17 residues. Unmatched junction bases numbered 9, after V lost 1 base and J lost 4 bases. CDR3 region: CASSLRGSGSRPDTQYF. CDR3 coding DNA: TGTGCCAGCAGCTTAAGGGGTAGCGGGAGTCGCCCAGATACGCAGTATTTT.

The CDR3 is CASSPSDRGPITDTQYF. The CDR3 DNA reads TGTGCCAGCTCACCCAGCGACAGGGGCCCTATCACAGATACGCAGTATTTT. The chain couples TRBV18 to TRBJ2-3; 8 nucleotides align to TRBD1. CDR1 KGHSH and CDR2 LQKENI come from the germline V gene. The CDR3 spans 17 residues. Trimming at V came to 3 bases and at J to 2 bases, leaving 10 bases not matched to a gene.

The J gene is TRBJ2-1, the V gene TRBV3-1 (or the pseudogene TRBV3-2); D gene ambiguous. CDR1 and CDR2 from the germline V gene are LGHDT and YNNKEL (reference sequence). Trimming left V 4 bases short and J 4 bases short, with 11 bases between. This CDR3 spans 14 amino acids. Here the CDR3 DNA reads TGTGCCAGCAGCCGAAGTACCGGGTACAATGAGCAGTTCTTC. It yields the protein CASSRSTGYNEQFF.

A few counts support this clone. This chain links TRBV7-3 with TRBJ1-1; 8 bases are shared with TRBD1. From germline, CDR1 is SGHTA and CDR2 FQGTGA. Trimming at V came to 5 bases and at J to 7 bases, leaving 6 bases not matched to a gene. The length of the CDR3 is 13 residues. The CDR3 coding sequence is TGTGCCAGCAGCCCTGGGACAGGCGGTGAAGCTTTCTTT. It specifies CASSPGTGGEAFF.

The V gene is TRBV7-2, the J gene TRBJ2-7; a weak D match, TRBD1 (5 bases). The germline V gene encodes CDR1 SGHTA and CDR2 FQGNSA. V shed 5 bases and J shed 2 bases, with 16 bases lying between them. This CDR3 is built from 15 residues. CDR3 in DNA: TGTGCCAGCAGCCCACAGGCCGGCAGCGCCTACGAGCAGTACTTC. Translated, it gives CASSPQAGSAYEQYF.

This clone has only one observation. The chain links TRBV12-2 to TRBJ2-7; the tabulated D call, TRBD2, remains unverified against the DNA. TRBV12-2 is shown as a pseudogene. The CDR3 extends over 18 amino acids. CDR3 protein: CASRLGLAGHSSSYEQYF. The CDR3 nucleotides read TGTGCAAGTCGCTTAGGGCTAGCGGGCCACTCGAGCTCCTACGAGCAGTACTTC.

The gene calls are TRBV9 and TRBJ2-7, with 8 bases that match TRBD1. CDR3 length equals 14 residues. V dropped 2 bases and J dropped 4; count of bases not matched to a gene: 5. The germline gives CDR1 SGDLS, CDR2 YYNGEE. The CDR3 nucleotides are TGTGCCAGCAGCGTCGGGACAGGTTTTTACGAGCAGTACTTC. It translates to CASSVGTGFYEQYF.

The rearrangement joins TRBV6-5 to TRBJ2-1, with 11 positions matching TRBD1. V was clipped by 4 bases and J by 7 bases; unmatched bases: 6. Germline CDR1 reads MNHEY; CDR2 reads SVGAGI. This CDR3 spans 15 amino acids. The CDR3 loop reads CASSSGQGARNEQFF. DNA for the CDR3: TGTGCCAGCAGTTCCGGACAGGGGGCGCGGAATGAGCAGTTCTTC.

The V and J genes are TRBV5-4 and TRBJ2-7; 10 bases fit TRBD2. Germline assignment: CDR1 SGHNT and CDR2 YYREEE (reference sequence). The junction had 6 bases not matched to a gene; V was cut back by 2 bases and J by 7 bases. The CDR3 contains 14 residues. CDR3 loop: CASSLAGGEGEQYF. The CDR3, as DNA: TGTGCCAGCAGCTTAGCGGGAGGGGAAGGAGAGCAGTACTTC.

The V and J genes are TRBV30 and TRBJ2-7; perhaps TRBD1 as D (6 bases). This CDR3 comprises 14 residues. Deletions cut 3 bases from V and 2 bases from J, with 14 bases between. Looked up from germline, CDR1 is GTSNPN and CDR2 is SVGIG (reference sequence). The DNA of the CDR3 is TGTGCCTGGAGAGGACAGCACTACACCTACGAGCAGTACTTC. It specifies CAWRGQHYTYEQYF.